A single sample gave rise to the 24 T cell receptor beta chains below, sequenced in a study of cytomegalovirus exposure and HLA in healthy donors. Researchers ran the PCR with 60 Vbeta and 13 Jbeta primers. Profiled with immunoSEQ multiplex PCR; TCRdb holds only in-frame clones, not every one. Here the sample spans over 70,000 clones, roughly 67% being singletons. Input material: PBMCs. The source is a woman between 45 and 60 years old in good health and CMV-seropositive.

This clone was detected a few times. The genes are TRBV28 and TRBJ2-5, with 9 bases matching TRBD1. CDR1 is MDHEN, CDR2 SYDVKM, per germline. The CDR3 is 17 amino acids. V shed 6 bases and J 4 bases; nucleotides not matched to a gene: 15. The CDR3 nucleotides read TGTGCCAGCAGCTCAAGTCGGACAGGGGTTTCGGCAGAGACCCAGTACTTC. Amino acid sequence: CASSSSRTGVSAETQYF.

The chain recombines TRBV28 with TRBJ2-5; no firm D call. V was cut by 5 bases and J by 5 bases, with 18 bases left in between. CDR3 length equals 15 residues. Germline values: CDR1 MDHEN, CDR2 SYDVKM. This chain's CDR3 is CASSPLRPLGETQYF. DNA for the CDR3: TGTGCCAGCAGTCCCCTAAGGCCCCTCGGGGAGACCCAGTACTTC.

The chain uses TRBV28 and TRBJ1-4; unclear D gene. Trimming pared 3 bases from V and 4 bases from J, leaving 9 bases between. The CDR3 covers 14 residues. Germline V gene lookup returns CDR1 MDHEN and CDR2 SYDVKM. Here the CDR3 DNA reads TGTGCCAGCAGTTTGGAGTTAGTTAATGAAAAACTGTTTTTT. It is translated as CASSLELVNEKLFF.

The chain uses TRBV7-3 and TRBJ2-7; D perhaps matches TRBD1 (5 bases). The CDR3 spans 13 residues. Trimming took 5 bases from V and 5 from J, leaving 13 bases between them. Germline lookup yields CDR1 SGHTA and CDR2 FQGTGA. CDR3 in amino acids: CASSEDAGHEQYF. In nucleotides, the CDR3 is TGTGCCAGCAGCGAGGATGCAGGGCACGAGCAGTACTTC.

The V gene is TRBV29-1, the J gene TRBJ2-7, with a tentative D call TRBD1 (6 bases). CDR1 is SQVTM and CDR2 is ANQGSEA in the germline V gene. Trimming took off 0 bases at V and 4 bases at J, with 10 bases between the two ends. The CDR3 runs to 13 residues. CDR3 nucleotide sequence: TGCAGCGTTGAAGAGGGGGCTGGGTACGAGCAGTACTTC. It yields the protein CSVEEGAGYEQYF.

The chain uses TRBV5-1 and TRBJ1-2, with TRBD1 matching over 7 bases. Germline lookup yields CDR1 SGHRS and CDR2 YFSETQ. The CDR3 extends over 15 amino acids. V shed 4 bases, J shed 6 bases, and the junction held 12 bases outside the gene matches. The CDR3 sequence is CASSPGQSPSDGYTF. DNA of the CDR3: TGCGCCAGCAGCCCGGGACAGAGTCCATCGGATGGCTACACCTTC. The full variable domain, with the rest looked up from reference TRBV5-1 and TRBJ1-2, is KAGVTQTPRYLIKTRGQQVTLSCSPISGHRSVSWYQQTPGQGLQFLFEYFSETQRNKGNFPGRFSGRQFSNSRSEMNVSTLELGDSALYLCASSPGQSPSDGYTFGSGTRLTVV.

The chain couples TRBV5-6 to TRBJ2-7; 8 bases align to TRBD1. From germline, CDR1 is SGHDT and CDR2 YYEEEE. The CDR3 spans 14 residues. V lost 6 bases, J lost 3 bases, and 8 bases stayed unmatched. CDR3 region: CASKGTGQGYEQYF. CDR3 sequence (DNA): TGTGCCAGCAAAGGAACTGGACAGGGCTACGAGCAGTACTTC.

V is TRBV7-2 and J is TRBJ1-2; D is ambiguous. Germline V gene sequence: CDR1 SGHTA, CDR2 FQGNSA. V was cut by 2 bases and J by 1 base, with 8 bases left in between. The CDR3 covers 14 residues. In DNA form, the CDR3 reads TGTGCCAGCAGCTTAATGGAGGGTAACTATGGCTACACCTTC. Translated, it gives CASSLMEGNYGYTF. The variable domain in full, with the rest retrieved from reference TRBV7-2 and TRBJ1-2, is GAGVSQSPSNKVTEKGKDVELRCDPISGHTALYWYRQSLGQGLEFLIYFQGNSAPDKSGLPSDRFSAERTGGSVSTLTIQRTQQEDSAVYLCASSLMEGNYGYTFGSGTRLTVV.

V is TRBV2 and J is TRBJ2-3; 8 bases are a match to TRBD2. CDR1 SNHLY and CDR2 FYNNEI come from the germline V gene. Trimming at V came to 7 bases and at J to 5 bases, leaving 5 bases not matched to a gene. The CDR3 has 13 residues. The CDR3 protein is CASIGLAIDTQYF. As DNA, the CDR3 is TGTGCCAGCATTGGACTAGCTATAGATACGCAGTATTTT.

V is TRBV4-2 and J is TRBJ1-1, with 10 bases lining up with TRBD1. The CDR3 length is 15 residues. Germline lookup yields CDR1 LGHNA and CDR2 YNFKEQ. Trimming cost V 5 bases and J 4 bases; bases outside gene matches: 7. The CDR3 is CASSGGTGEVTEAFF. For the CDR3, the DNA is TGTGCCAGCAGCGGAGGGACAGGGGAAGTCACTGAAGCTTTCTTT.

This sequence joins TRBV4-1 and TRBJ1-1, with a weak D call TRBD1 (5 bases). This CDR3 has 14 residues. Trimming removed 0 bases at V and 10 bases at J, with 15 bases between. The germline V gene encodes CDR1 MGHRA and CDR2 YSYEKL. The CDR3 sequence is CASSQEAGHSSAFF. The CDR3 DNA reads TGCGCCAGCAGCCAAGAGGCAGGGCATTCCTCAGCTTTCTTT.

The V and J genes are TRBV5-1 and TRBJ2-5; 8 bases line up with TRBD2. V lost 2 bases to trimming and J lost 2 bases; unmatched junction nucleotides: 5. The CDR3 covers 15 residues. Germline CDR1 is SGHRS and CDR2 is YFSETQ. The CDR3 DNA follows: TGCGCCAGCAGCTTAGGAGCGGGGGATCAAGAGACCCAGTACTTC. Its translation is CASSLGAGDQETQYF. The whole variable domain, filled in from reference TRBV5-1 and TRBJ2-5, reads KAGVTQTPRYLIKTRGQQVTLSCSPISGHRSVSWYQQTPGQGLQFLFEYFSETQRNKGNFPGRFSGRQFSNSRSEMNVSTLELGDSALYLCASSLGAGDQETQYFGPGTRLLVL.

This clone has just one count. The J gene is TRBJ2-1, the V gene TRBV11-1; no firm D call. Germline assignment: CDR1 SGHAT and CDR2 FQDESV (reference sequence). V was trimmed by 1 base and J by 1 base, leaving 11 bases between them. CDR3 size: 16 residues. Written as DNA, the CDR3 is TGTGCCAGCAGCTTAGAAGCGTTCAGATCCTACAATGAGCAGTTCTTC. Encoded protein: CASSLEAFRSYNEQFF.

This sequence joins TRBV11-3 and TRBJ2-2; weak D call: TRBD1 (6 bases). The CDR3 sequence is 13 residues long. Trimming cost V 5 bases and J 7 bases, with 11 bases left between them. CDR1 and CDR2 (germline): SGHNT, YENEEA. In DNA, the CDR3 is TGTGCCAGCAGCGAAACAGGGCACGGGGAGCTGTTTTTT. Amino acids: CASSETGHGELFF.

This clone was found a few times. The chain links TRBV27 to TRBJ2-5; a possible D gene is TRBD2 (6 bases). The CDR3 sequence is 17 residues long. The V and J ends lost 3 bases and 3 bases respectively, with 20 bases between them. Per the germline V gene, CDR1 is MNHEY and CDR2 is SMNVEV (reference sequence). CDR3 sequence: CASSLSTSGVTKETQYF. CDR3 bases: TGTGCCAGCAGTTTGAGCACATCGGGGGTGACAAAAGAGACCCAGTACTTC.

This clone was seen a handful of times. The chain combines TRBV7-2 with TRBJ2-1, with TRBD1 identical over 8 bases. CDR1 and CDR2 from the germline V gene are SGHTA and FQGNSA. The CDR3 totals 15 residues. The J segment lost 3 bases and the V segment lost 5 bases, leaving 6 bases of the junction unmatched. The CDR3 DNA follows: TGTGCCAGCAGCCCAGGGGGCTATAACTACAATGAGCAGTTCTTC. Translated, it gives CASSPGGYNYNEQFF.

This clone occurred a few times. V and J are TRBV6-6 and TRBJ2-1; 8 nucleotides match TRBD1. Germline CDR1 and CDR2: MNHNY and SVGAGI (reference sequence). With V trimmed by 6 bases and J by 4 bases, 8 bases remained unmatched. The CDR3 covers 15 residues. The CDR3 DNA is TGTGCCAGCAGGTCCGGGACAGGTTGGTACAATGAGCAGTTCTTC. It codes for CASRSGTGWYNEQFF.

This clone showed up just a few times. The chain is built from TRBV4-3 and TRBJ1-1; D gene uncertain. This CDR3 comprises 16 residues. In germline, CDR1 is LGHNA, CDR2 YSLEER. V was cut by 0 bases and J by 2 bases, with 13 bases left in between. The DNA for the CDR3 is TGCGCCAGCAGCCAAGACTTAGCAGAGACCAACACTGAAGCTTTCTTT. Protein: CASSQDLAETNTEAFF.

The rearrangement joins TRBV6-1 to TRBJ2-3, with 8 bases fitting TRBD1. From germline, CDR1 is MNHNS and CDR2 SASEGT. Trimming at V came to 7 bases and at J to 3 bases, leaving 9 bases not matched to a gene. The CDR3 extends over 15 amino acids. CDR3 DNA sequence: TGTGCCAGCATGGCAGGGGGCGTTTCGACAGATACGCAGTATTTT. It encodes CASMAGGVSTDTQYF.

The gene calls are TRBV20-1 and TRBJ1-1; no clear D gene. The germline CDR1 and CDR2 sequences are DFQATT and SNEGSKA (reference sequence). The CDR3 extends over 11 amino acids. The V end lost 2 bases, the J end lost 1 base, and 2 bases lay between the germline ends. Here the CDR3 reads CSARQNTEAFF. The CDR3 DNA follows: TGCAGTGCTAGACAGAACACTGAAGCTTTCTTT.

The chain joins TRBV4-2 to TRBJ1-2; perhaps TRBD1 as D (5 bases). CDR1 and CDR2 from the germline V gene are LGHNA and YNFKEQ. CDR3 length: 16 amino acids. Trimming pared 0 bases from V and 3 bases from J, leaving 14 bases between. The CDR3 DNA sequence: TGTGCCAGCAGCCAAGAAACTCAGGGAGGGGACTATGGCTACACCTTC. This gives the protein CASSQETQGGDYGYTF.

V usage is TRBV6-5 and J usage is TRBJ1-5; D remains unclear. The CDR3 loop spans 14 amino acids. The germline V gene encodes CDR1 MNHEY and CDR2 SVGAGI. Trimming took 2 bases from V and 7 from J, leaving 12 bases between them. CDR3 sequence: CASSYDSSWQPQHF. The CDR3 coding sequence is TGTGCCAGCAGTTACGACTCAAGCTGGCAGCCCCAGCATTTT.

The chain links TRBV27 to TRBJ2-2, with 7 bases matching TRBD1. Germline CDR1 MNHEY, CDR2 SMNVEV (reference sequence). The CDR3 totals 15 residues. The ends lost 2 bases at V and 7 bases at J; junction bases unmatched: 7. The CDR3, as DNA: TGTGCCAGCAGTTTACTGCAGGGGGATTACGGGGAGCTGTTTTTT. Translating gives CASSLLQGDYGELFF.

This clone was recorded a few times. V gene TRBV18 combines with J gene TRBJ1-1; no clear D. Per the germline V gene, CDR1 is KGHSH and CDR2 is LQKENI. V was cut by 3 bases and J by 3 bases, with 8 bases left in between. The CDR3 is 13 residues long. The CDR3 loop is CASSPTWDTEAFF. In DNA, the CDR3 is TGTGCCAGCTCACCGACATGGGACACTGAAGCTTTCTTT.